The sample holds one count of the clone carrying this TCR beta chain. These data come from a study of CD8 T cells in Susac syndrome. RNA amounts of roughly 0.45 to 1 ug underwent reverse transcription with random hexamers. TCRdb recomputed calls from the immunoSEQ multiplex PCR reads with MiXCR, one row per CDR3 protein. This repertoire shows around 180,000 distinct CDR3 sequences, 95% found once; its top ten account for 0.16%. The source of this sequence is a human donor with multiple sclerosis. Sequencing input: CD8+ T cells from PBMCs.

CDR3 sequence (DNA): TGTGCCTGGAGTCCCCCATCTGGGGAGCTGTTTTTT. This sequence encodes CAWSPPSGELFF. V usage is TRBV30 and J usage is TRBJ2-2; D is unclear. The V gene's germline CDR1 is GTSNPN and CDR2 SVGIG (reference sequence). CDR3 length: 12 residues. Between the trimmed V and J ends, which lost 2 bases and 8 bases, there was a span of 9 bases.